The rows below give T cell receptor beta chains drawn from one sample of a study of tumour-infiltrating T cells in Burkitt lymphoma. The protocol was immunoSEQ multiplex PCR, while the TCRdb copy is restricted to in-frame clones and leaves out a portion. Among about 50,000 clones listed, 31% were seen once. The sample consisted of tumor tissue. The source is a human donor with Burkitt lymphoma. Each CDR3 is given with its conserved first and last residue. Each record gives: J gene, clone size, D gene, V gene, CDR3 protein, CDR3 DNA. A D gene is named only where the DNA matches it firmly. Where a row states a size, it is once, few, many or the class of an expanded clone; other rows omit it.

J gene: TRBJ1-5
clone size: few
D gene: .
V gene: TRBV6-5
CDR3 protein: CASSRTVYSNQPQHF
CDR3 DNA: TGTGCCAGCAGCAGGACAGTTTATAGCAATCAGCCCCAGCATTTT

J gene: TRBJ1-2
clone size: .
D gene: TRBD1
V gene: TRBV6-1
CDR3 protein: CASSDRVRYGYTF
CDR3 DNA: TGTGCCAGCAGCGACAGGGTACGATATGGCTACACCTTC

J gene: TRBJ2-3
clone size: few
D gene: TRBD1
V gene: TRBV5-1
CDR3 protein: CASSWDRGDGTQYF
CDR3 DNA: TGCGCCAGCAGCTGGGACAGGGGGGACGGCACGCAGTATTTT

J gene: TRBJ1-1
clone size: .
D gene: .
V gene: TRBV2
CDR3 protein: CASSPAPGARTEAFF
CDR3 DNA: TGTGCCAGCAGTCCAGCCCCGGGGGCGCGGACTGAAGCTTTCTTT

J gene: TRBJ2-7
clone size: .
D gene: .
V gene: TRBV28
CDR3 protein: CASSYGAVTYEQYF
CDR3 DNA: TGTGCCAGCAGCTACGGGGCCGTCACCTACGAGCAGTACTTC

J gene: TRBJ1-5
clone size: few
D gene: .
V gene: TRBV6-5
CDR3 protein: CASSYSAGRVPHF
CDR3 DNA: TGTGCCAGCAGTTACTCGGCGGGACGCGTCCCGCATTTT

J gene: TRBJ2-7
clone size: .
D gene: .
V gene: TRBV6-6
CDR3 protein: CASSYSGLSYEQYF
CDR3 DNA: TGTGCCAGCAGTTACTCTGGTCTGTCCTACGAGCAGTACTTC

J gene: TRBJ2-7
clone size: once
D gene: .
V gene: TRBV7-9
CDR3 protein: CASSSSLEQYF
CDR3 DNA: TGTGCCAGCAGCTCCTCCTTGGAGCAGTACTTC

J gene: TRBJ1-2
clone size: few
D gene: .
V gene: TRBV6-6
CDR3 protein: CASRQDTNYGYTF
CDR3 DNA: TGTGCCAGCAGACAAGACACCAACTATGGCTACACCTTC

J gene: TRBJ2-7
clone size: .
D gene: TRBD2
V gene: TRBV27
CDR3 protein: CASSPISAGGYEQYF
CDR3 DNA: TGTGCCAGCAGTCCGATTTCAGCGGGGGGCTACGAGCAGTACTTC

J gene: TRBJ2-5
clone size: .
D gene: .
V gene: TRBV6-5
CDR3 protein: CASTGTPTETQYF
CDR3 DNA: TGTGCCAGCACCGGGACCCCGACTGAGACCCAGTACTTC

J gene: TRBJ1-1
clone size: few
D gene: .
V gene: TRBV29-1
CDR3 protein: CSVREGYSNTEAFF
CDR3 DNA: TGCAGCGTCCGCGAAGGTTACTCGAACACTGAAGCTTTCTTT

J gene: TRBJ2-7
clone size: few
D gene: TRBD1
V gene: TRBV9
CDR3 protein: CASSVSGTAAYEQYF
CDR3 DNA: TGTGCCAGCAGCGTATCGGGGACAGCTGCCTACGAGCAGTACTTC

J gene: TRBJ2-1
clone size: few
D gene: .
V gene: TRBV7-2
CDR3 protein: CASSLMRASSYNEQFF
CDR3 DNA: TGTGCCAGCAGCTTAATGCGGGCCAGCTCCTACAATGAGCAGTTCTTC

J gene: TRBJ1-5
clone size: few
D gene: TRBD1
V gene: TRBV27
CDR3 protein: CASSLWSGGTGNQPQHF
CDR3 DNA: TGTGCCAGCAGTTTATGGTCGGGGGGGACAGGGAACCAGCCCCAGCATTTT

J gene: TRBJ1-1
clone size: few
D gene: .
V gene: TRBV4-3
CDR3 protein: CASRVAGANTEAFF
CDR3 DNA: TGCGCCAGCAGAGTGGCCGGGGCGAACACTGAAGCTTTCTTT

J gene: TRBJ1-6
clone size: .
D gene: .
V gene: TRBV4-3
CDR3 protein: CASSRLTGVYNSPLHF
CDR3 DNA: TGCGCCAGCAGCCGCCTCACGGGGGTCTATAATTCACCCCTCCACTTT

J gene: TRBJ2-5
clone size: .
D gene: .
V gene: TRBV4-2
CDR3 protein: CASGPGAGETQYF
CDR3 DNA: TGTGCCAGCGGTCCGGGGGCAGGCGAGACCCAGTACTTC

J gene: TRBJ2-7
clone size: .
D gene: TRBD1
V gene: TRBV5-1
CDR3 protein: CASSPYLGTGGEQYF
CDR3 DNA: TGCGCCAGCAGCCCGTACCTCGGGACAGGGGGCGAGCAGTACTTC

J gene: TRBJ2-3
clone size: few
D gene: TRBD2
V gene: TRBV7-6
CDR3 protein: CASSPTSGGATDTQYF
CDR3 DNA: TGTGCCAGCAGCCCGACTAGCGGGGGGGCGACAGATACGCAGTATTTT